The present T cell receptor (beta chain) was sequenced within a study of technical replicates of blood from a few donors. Trimming took 4 bases from V and 8 from J, leaving 14 bases between them. This CDR3 contains 13 residues. The V gene's germline CDR1 is LGHNA and CDR2 YNFKEQ. Sequencing used immunoSEQ multiplex PCR; TCRdb keeps in-frame clones, though not all of them. This sample has approximately 79,000 clones, with 95% to 98% found just once. The chain carries TRBV4-2 and TRBJ1-2, with a tentative D call TRBD1 (6 bases). The sequencing sample was made of T cells isolated from PBMCs. The TCR was taken from a human donor in good health. CDR3 in amino acids: CASSPGPGEGYTF. CDR3 nucleotides: TGTGCCAGCAGCCCCGGGCCAGGGGAAGGCTACACCTTC.